This T cell receptor (beta chain) derives from a study of T cell responses to AZD1222 COVID-19 vaccine. Repertoires were generated with immunoSEQ multiplex PCR, while TCRdb's copy carries only in-frame clones and drops some. Of over 130,000 clones listed, about 91% are singletons. The CDR3 covers 17 residues. From germline, CDR1 is ENHRY and CDR2 SYGVKD. V was cut by 4 bases and J by 8 bases, with 21 bases left in between. Specimen: peripheral blood, collected 28 days after the second AZD1222 dose. V is TRBV10-3 and J is TRBJ1-6; D may be TRBD1 (6 bases). The source of this sequence is an adult who received the AZD1222 COVID-19 vaccine. The CDR3 DNA is TGTGCCATCAGTGGCACGGGACACTTCGTTAAGGATTCACCCCTCCACTTT. Encoded protein: CAISGTGHFVKDSPLHF.